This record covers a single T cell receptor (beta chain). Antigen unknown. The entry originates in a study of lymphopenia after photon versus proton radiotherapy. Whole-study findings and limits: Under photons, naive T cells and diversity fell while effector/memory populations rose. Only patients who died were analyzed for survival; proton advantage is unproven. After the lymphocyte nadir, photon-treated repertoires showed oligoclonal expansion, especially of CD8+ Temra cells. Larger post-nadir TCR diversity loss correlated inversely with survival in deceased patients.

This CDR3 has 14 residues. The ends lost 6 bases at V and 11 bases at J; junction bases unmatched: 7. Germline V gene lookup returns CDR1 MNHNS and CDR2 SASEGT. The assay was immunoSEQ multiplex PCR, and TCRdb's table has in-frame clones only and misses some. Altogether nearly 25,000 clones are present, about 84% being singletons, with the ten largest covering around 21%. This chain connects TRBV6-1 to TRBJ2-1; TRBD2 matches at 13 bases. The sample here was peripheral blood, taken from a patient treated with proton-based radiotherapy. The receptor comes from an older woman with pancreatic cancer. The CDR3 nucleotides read TGTGCCAGCAGCCCCTCCGGGACTAGCGGGAAGCAGTTCTTC. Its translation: CASSPSGTSGKQFF.